These T cell receptor beta chains were read from a single sample in a study of T cell repertoires in cytomegalovirus infection. TCRdb passed the reads through MiXCR, listing each CDR3 protein once. The repertoire holds around 120,000 distinct CDR3 sequences, over 40% seen once, with 74% in the top ten. These receptors have no identified antigens. Sequenced here: CD8+ T cells from cultured PBMCs, sampled from culture after CMV antigen stimulation. The receptors stem from a human donor in good health (CMV status not recorded). Some clones in this sample may be carry-over from other donors' samples. Both conserved end residues are part of each CDR3. The order of the fields is J gene, D gene, V gene, clone size, CDR3 DNA, CDR3 protein. The D gene is left open where the match is weak. Not all rows give a size; the values are once, few, many and, for expanded clones, a class.

TRBJ1-3 . TRBV4-1 . TGCGCCAGCAGCCAAGATGACCCTCGGGTCTCTGGAAACACCATATATTTT CASSQDDPRVSGNTIYF
TRBJ1-2 . TRBV12-3/TRBV12-4 few TGTGCCAGCAGTTTGTCCAAGGCGGCTGGCTACACCTTC CASSLSKAAGYTF
TRBJ1-5 . TRBV7-8 few TGTGCCAGCAGCTTACATCAGGGGCCGGCTCAGCCCCAGCATTTT CASSLHQGPAQPQHF
TRBJ2-1 TRBD2 TRBV7-6 few TGTGCCAGCAGCTTAGCTAGCGGGGGCGGGGATGAGCAGTTCTTC CASSLASGGGDEQFF
TRBJ2-7 TRBD1 TRBV7-6 . TGTGCCAGCAGCTCCAACCCAGGACAGGGTGACGAGCAGTACTTC CASSSNPGQGDEQYF
TRBJ1-2 TRBD1 TRBV28 . TGTGCCAGCAGTTTACAGACAGGGTGGAGGGCTAACTATGGCTACACCTTC CASSLQTGWRANYGYTF
TRBJ2-5 . TRBV12-3/TRBV12-4 . TGTGCCAGCAGCCCGTTCAGGGTCCAAGAGACCCAGTACTTC CASSPFRVQETQYF
TRBJ1-4 . TRBV7-9 . TGTGCCAGCAGCAGCCGGGATTTTAATGAAAAACTGTTTTTT CASSSRDFNEKLFF
TRBJ2-2 . TRBV4-1 few TGCGCCAGCAGCCAAGCAGTGCCCACCGGGGAGCTGTTTTTT CASSQAVPTGELFF
TRBJ2-1 TRBD2 TRBV19 few TGTGCCAGTAGTATAGGGGGCGGGGGTCCCTACAATGAGCAGTTCTTC CASSIGGGGPYNEQFF
TRBJ2-7 TRBD1 TRBV2 . TGTGCCAGCAGTTACGTGGACAGGGATAAAGATCAGTACTTC CASSYVDRDKDQYF
TRBJ1-3 TRBD1 TRBV28 . TGTGCCAGCAGTCCGGGGACAGGGTGGCTGTCTGGAAACACCATATATTTT CASSPGTGWLSGNTIYF
TRBJ2-7 . TRBV5-1 . TGCGCCAGCAGCTTAAAGGGCGACTCCTACGAGCAGTACTTC CASSLKGDSYEQYF
TRBJ1-5 . TRBV4-1 . TGCGCCAGCAGCCAAGGTTACCCCCCGGGTCAGCCCCAGCATTTT CASSQGYPPGQPQHF
TRBJ2-3 . TRBV7-2 few TGTGCCAGCAGCTTAAATGGTCCAGCCACAGATACGCAGTATTTT CASSLNGPATDTQYF
TRBJ1-5 . TRBV12-3/TRBV12-4 . TGTGCCAGCAGCCCGGGGGGCGCAATTCAGCCCCAGCATTTT CASSPGGAIQPQHF